The 14 T cell receptor beta chains below were found in one sample sequenced in a study of blood T cell repertoires in COVID-19. Data came from immunoSEQ multiplex PCR; TCRdb stores just in-frame clones and leaves some out. The sample yields under 170,000 clones, about 86% seen once. Sequenced: peripheral blood. These receptors originate from a man in his sixties or seventies with acute or convalescent COVID-19.

The V and J genes are TRBV19 and TRBJ1-5; no firm D call. Germline V CDR1 and CDR2: LNHDA, SQIVND (reference sequence). The CDR3 runs to 19 residues. V was shortened by 6 bases and J by 0 bases, with 24 bases between the two germline ends. The CDR3 bases are TGTGCCAGTAGCTTGGCAGACCTCAGGAGGCCTTATAGCAATCAGCCCCAGCATTTT. Translation gives CASSLADLRRPYSNQPQHF.

The chain combines TRBV24-1 with TRBJ2-7, with 9 bases fitting TRBD1. The CDR3 length is 14 residues. Germline V lookup: CDR1 KGHDR, CDR2 SFDVKD. The ends lost 7 bases at V and 5 bases at J; junction bases unmatched: 8. CDR3 in DNA: TGTGCCACCAGAAGCGGGACAGGGTCAAACGAGCAGTACTTC. Translation: CATRSGTGSNEQYF.

This chain joins TRBV7-3 and TRBJ2-7, with TRBD1 identical over 8 bases. Germline V CDR1 and CDR2: SGHTA, FQGTGA. The trim removed 5 bases at V and 5 bases at J, leaving 5 bases unmatched. CDR3 length equals 13 residues. CDR3 coding DNA: TGTGCCAGCAGCCTGGACAGGGTCAACGAGCAGTACTTC. Protein sequence: CASSLDRVNEQYF. The full variable domain, with the rest looked up from reference TRBV7-3 and TRBJ2-7, is GAGVSQTPSNKVTEKGKYVELRCDPISGHTALYWYRQSLGQGPEFLIYFQGTGAADDSGLPNDRFFAVRPEGSVSTLKIQRTERGDSAVYLCASSLDRVNEQYFGPGTRLTVT.

Here the CDR3 reads CASMRRGTDTQYF. As DNA, the CDR3 is TGTGCCAGCATGAGGAGAGGTACAGATACGCAGTATTTT. The J gene is TRBJ2-3, the V gene TRBV12-3 or TRBV12-4; D ambiguous. The CDR3 has 13 amino acids. Trimming cost V 7 bases and J 3 bases, with 11 bases left between them.

The chain is built from TRBV28 and TRBJ2-1; TRBD1 might be the D (5 bases). The CDR3 covers 16 residues. V shed 6 bases and J shed 7 bases, with 22 bases lying between them. The V gene's germline CDR1 is MDHEN and CDR2 SYDVKM. The CDR3 loop reads CASRGPNPRERNEQFF. The CDR3, as DNA: TGTGCCAGCAGGGGCCCGAATCCCAGGGAAAGGAATGAGCAGTTCTTC.

This chain links TRBV19 with TRBJ1-2; D is perhaps TRBD1 (5 bases). V gave up 4 bases and J gave up 8 bases, with 14 bases separating them. CDR1 and CDR2 from the germline V gene are LNHDA and SQIVND (reference sequence). The CDR3 is 13 residues long. The CDR3 is CASSTLGGDGYTF. For the CDR3, the DNA is TGTGCCAGTAGTACCTTGGGAGGGGACGGCTACACCTTC.

The J gene is TRBJ2-5, the V gene TRBV19; D unclear. Between the trimmed V and J ends, which lost 4 bases and 5 bases, there was a span of 11 bases. Germline V gives CDR1 LNHDA, CDR2 SQIVND (reference sequence). The CDR3 spans 13 residues. The CDR3: CASSTTGRETQYF. The DNA for the CDR3 is TGTGCCAGTAGTACTACGGGTCGGGAGACCCAGTACTTC.

The V gene is TRBV24-1, the J gene TRBJ2-3, with D unclear. This CDR3 has 12 residues. Germline-derived CDR1 and CDR2 are KGHDR and SFDVKD. With 3 bases removed from V and 5 bases from J, the gap between germline ends came to 5 bases. CDR3 protein: CATSDPGDTQYF. The CDR3 coding sequence is TGTGCCACCAGTGATCCCGGAGATACGCAGTATTTT.

The chain employs TRBV5-6 and TRBJ2-1; TRBD2 aligns across 7 bases. The ends lost 6 bases at V and 3 bases at J; junction bases unmatched: 6. CDR3 length: 14 residues. The germline V gene has CDR1 SGHDT and CDR2 YYEEEE. The CDR3 protein is CASMLTSHYNEQFF. For the CDR3, the DNA is TGTGCCAGCATGCTGACTAGCCACTACAATGAGCAGTTCTTC.

The chain carries TRBV6-2 or TRBV6-3 and TRBJ2-4, with TRBD2 matching over 9 bases. Germline assignment: CDR1 MNHEY and CDR2 SVGEGT. Trimming cost V 5 bases and J 7 bases; bases outside gene matches: 3. The CDR3 is 13 amino acids. CDR3 DNA sequence: TGTGCCAGCAGTACCGGGACTAGCAACATTCAGTACTTC. Its protein product is CASSTGTSNIQYF.

This chain links TRBV19 with TRBJ2-6, with TRBD1 matching 7 bases. Germline V CDR1 and CDR2: LNHDA, SQIVND (reference sequence). J gave up 2 bases and V 3 bases, and 7 bases lay outside the gene matches. There are 17 residues in the CDR3. The CDR3 DNA reads TGTGCCAGTAGTATTCCGCGTGACAGGGCTGGGGCCAACGTCCTGACTTTC. Its protein product is CASSIPRDRAGANVLTF.

This chain connects TRBV5-1 to TRBJ2-2; maybe TRBD1 (6 bases). Germline V gives CDR1 SGHRS, CDR2 YFSETQ. Trimming left V 0 bases short and J 6 bases short, with 9 bases between. CDR3 size: 14 residues. The CDR3 loop reads CASSLEGVAGELFF. The DNA of the CDR3 is TGCGCCAGCAGCTTGGAGGGGGTCGCCGGGGAGCTGTTTTTT. Drawing the rest from reference TRBV5-1 and TRBJ2-2, the complete variable domain is KAGVTQTPRYLIKTRGQQVTLSCSPISGHRSVSWYQQTPGQGLQFLFEYFSETQRNKGNFPGRFSGRQFSNSRSEMNVSTLELGDSALYLCASSLEGVAGELFFGEGSRLTVL.

The chain joins TRBV7-9 to TRBJ1-1; possibly TRBD1 for D (5 bases). The V end was cut by 0 bases, the J end by 0 bases, with 8 bases between. The CDR3 has 15 amino acids. Germline V gene sequence: CDR1 SEHNR, CDR2 FQNEAQ (reference sequence). The CDR3 DNA sequence: TGTGCCAGCAGCTTAGCAGGGGCCGTGAACACTGAAGCTTTCTTT. Protein product: CASSLAGAVNTEAFF.

This chain joins TRBV7-9 and TRBJ2-5; 15 bases are a match to TRBD2. V trimming: 4 bases; J trimming: 4 bases; junction bases outside the gene matches: 7. Germline values: CDR1 SEHNR, CDR2 FQNEAQ (reference sequence). The CDR3 loop spans 17 amino acids. CDR3 sequence reads: CASSSGLAGGPGETQYF. CDR3 DNA: TGTGCCAGCAGCTCCGGACTAGCGGGAGGGCCGGGAGAGACCCAGTACTTC. The entire variable domain, with the rest obtained from reference TRBV7-9 and TRBJ2-5, is as follows: DTGVSQNPRHKITKRGQNVTFRCDPISEHNRLYWYRQTLGQGPEFLTYFQNEAQLEKSRLLSDRFSAERPKGSFSTLEIQRTEQGDSAMYLCASSSGLAGGPGETQYFGPGTRLLVL.